The T cell receptor (beta chain) described here comes from a study of cytomegalovirus exposure and HLA in healthy donors. After removal of 3 bases from V and 3 bases from J, the junction contained 3 bases not matched to a gene. From germline, CDR1 is MNHEY and CDR2 SMNVEV (reference sequence). The CDR3 has 15 residues. Comments on this clone: What it recognizes is unknown.

Notes on the study in general: Cytomegalovirus-associated status was assigned to 164 TCR beta chains. Most TCR sequences were rare, but some public TCRs occurred in many donors. In the approximately 120 validation repertoires, a later analysis found that first-cohort TCR clusters tended to co-occur. In vitro data verified a few CMV-associated chains as specific for CMV antigens.

The protocol was immunoSEQ multiplex PCR, while the TCRdb copy is restricted to in-frame clones and leaves out a portion. The sample lists tens of thousands of clones, approximately 90% occurring once. The chain joins TRBV27 to TRBJ2-2; 8 bases are shared with TRBD2. The sample comprised PBMCs. This TCR was sampled from a young man in good health and CMV-seronegative. In DNA, the CDR3 is TGTGCCAGCAGTTTGCGGGGGGACGACACCGGGGAGCTGTTTTTT. Amino acids: CASSLRGDDTGELFF.